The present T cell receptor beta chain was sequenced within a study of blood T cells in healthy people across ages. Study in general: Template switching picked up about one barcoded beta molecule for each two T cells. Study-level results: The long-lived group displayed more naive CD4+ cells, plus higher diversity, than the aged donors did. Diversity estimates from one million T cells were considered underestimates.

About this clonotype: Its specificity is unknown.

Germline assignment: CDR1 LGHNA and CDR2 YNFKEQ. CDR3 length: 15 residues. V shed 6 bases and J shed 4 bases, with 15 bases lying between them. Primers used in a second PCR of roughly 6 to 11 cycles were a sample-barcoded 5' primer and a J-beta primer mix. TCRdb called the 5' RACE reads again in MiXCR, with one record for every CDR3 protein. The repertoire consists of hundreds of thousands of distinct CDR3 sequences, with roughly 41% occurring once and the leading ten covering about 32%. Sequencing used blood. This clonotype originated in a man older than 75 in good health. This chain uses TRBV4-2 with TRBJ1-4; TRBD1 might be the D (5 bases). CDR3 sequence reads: CASSPQGKVNEKLFF. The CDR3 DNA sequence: TGTGCCAGCAGTCCTCAGGGTAAAGTTAATGAAAAACTGTTTTTT.